The 27 T cell receptor beta chains given below trace back to one sample, sequenced in a study of blood T cell repertoires in COVID-19. Method: immunoSEQ multiplex PCR; TCRdb's copy keeps in-frame clones and lacks some. This sample yields some 220,000 clones, of which almost 85% are seen a single time; 4% belongs to the top ten. The specimen was peripheral blood. The receptor set was obtained from a man aged 50-60 years with acute or convalescent COVID-19.

In this sample, this clone turned up a few times. This chain connects TRBV5-6 to TRBJ2-7, with a tentative D call TRBD1 (6 bases). The CDR3 spans 13 residues. V was cut by 3 bases and J by 5 bases, with 12 bases left in between. Germline V gives CDR1 SGHDT, CDR2 YYEEEE. CDR3 loop: CASSYTGFDEQYF. CDR3 nucleotides: TGTGCCAGCAGCTATACAGGGTTCGACGAGCAGTACTTC. Complete variable domain (other parts from reference TRBV5-6 and TRBJ2-7): DAGVTQSPTHLIKTRGQQVTLRCSPKSGHDTVSWYQQALGQGPQFIFQYYEEEERQRGNFPDRFSGHQFPNYSSELNVNALLLGDSALYLCASSYTGFDEQYFGPGTRLTVT.

The rearrangement uses TRBV27 and TRBJ1-6; 7 positions match TRBD1. Germline loops: CDR1 MNHEY, CDR2 SMNVEV (reference sequence). Trimming at V came to 6 bases and at J to 7 bases, leaving 9 bases not matched to a gene. CDR3 length equals 15 residues. The CDR3 nucleotides read TGTGCCAGCAGGTTACTCGGACAGGAGAATTCACCCCTCCACTTT. This sequence encodes CASRLLGQENSPLHF.

The V and J genes are TRBV5-1 and TRBJ2-2; D gene unclear. Germline assignment: CDR1 SGHRS and CDR2 YFSETQ. The CDR3 has 16 amino acids. The V gene lost 0 bases and the J gene lost 2 bases, with 11 bases spanning the gap. CDR3 protein: CASSLAPGSNTGELFF. The CDR3 DNA sequence: TGCGCCAGCAGCTTGGCCCCAGGTTCAAACACCGGGGAGCTGTTTTTT.

This clone showed up just once. The CDR3, as DNA: TGTGCCAGCAGTCGCACAGGGACTAACTATGGCTACACCTTC. It specifies CASSRTGTNYGYTF. This chain connects TRBV27 to TRBJ1-2; D is perhaps TRBD1 (6 bases). Germline V CDR1 and CDR2: MNHEY, SMNVEV (reference sequence). Trimming shortened V by 5 bases and J by 0 bases, and 10 bases separated the two germline ends. This CDR3 comprises 14 residues.

This sequence joins TRBV11-2 and TRBJ2-1; 7 nucleotides agree with TRBD2. V was pared by 5 bases and J by 2 bases, with 6 bases of the junction left unmatched. The CDR3 runs 15 residues. Looked up from germline, CDR1 is SGHAT and CDR2 is FQNNGV. CDR3 DNA sequence: TGTGCCAGCAGCGCCACCGGGGGGACCTACAATGAGCAGTTCTTC. Amino acids: CASSATGGTYNEQFF.

V usage is TRBV5-1 and J usage is TRBJ2-7, with D uncertain. CDR3 length: 14 amino acids. Per the germline V gene, CDR1 is SGHRS and CDR2 is YFSETQ. The ends were cut back, 1 base at V and 0 bases at J, with 8 bases in the middle. Here the CDR3 reads CASSLRDTSYEQYF. In DNA, the CDR3 is TGCGCCAGCAGCTTGAGAGACACCTCCTACGAGCAGTACTTC.

CDR3 region: CASSVAGMMLYNEQFF. DNA for the CDR3: TGCGCCAGCAGCGTAGCGGGAATGATGCTCTACAATGAGCAGTTCTTC. The V call is TRBV10-2, the J call TRBJ2-1; 8 bases agree with TRBD2. Trimming took 6 bases from V and 3 from J; bases not matched to a gene: 10. Germline values: CDR1 WSHSY, CDR2 SAAADI. The CDR3 consists of 16 residues.

The genes are TRBV2 and TRBJ1-2; 7 bases match TRBD1. V was pared by 8 bases and J by 5 bases, with 8 bases of the junction left unmatched. Germline loops: CDR1 SNHLY, CDR2 FYNNEI. The CDR3 has 13 amino acids. The CDR3 spells CASDRQGRYGYTF. The DNA of the CDR3 is TGTGCCAGCGATCGACAGGGAAGGTATGGCTACACCTTC.

This sequence joins TRBV4-1 and TRBJ2-2, with D perhaps TRBD1 (6 bases). Trimming left V 4 bases short and J 0 bases short, with 12 bases between. CDR3 length: 16 amino acids. Germline CDR1 MGHRA, CDR2 YSYEKL. In nucleotides, the CDR3 is TGCGCCAGCAGCCGTTGGACAGACCCGAACACCGGGGAGCTGTTTTTT. This gives the protein CASSRWTDPNTGELFF.

The chain joins TRBV19 to TRBJ2-5; TRBD1 matches at 7 bases. CDR3 size: 16 residues. The trim removed 6 bases at V and 0 bases at J, leaving 10 bases unmatched. The germline gives CDR1 LNHDA, CDR2 SQIVND (reference sequence). The CDR3 region is CASRAGRDRYQETQYF. The CDR3 bases are TGTGCCAGTAGGGCCGGCCGGGACAGATACCAAGAGACCCAGTACTTC. The full variable domain, completed using reference TRBV19 and TRBJ2-5, is DGGITQSPKYLFRKEGQNVTLSCEQNLNHDAMYWYRQDPGQGLRLIYYSQIVNDFQKGDIAEGYSVSREKKESFPLTVTSAQKNPTAFYLCASRAGRDRYQETQYFGPGTRLLVL.

The CDR3 here is CATASGGAPTTEAFF. In DNA form, the CDR3 reads TGTGCCACCGCATCGGGGGGCGCGCCGACCACTGAAGCTTTCTTT. V is TRBV24-1 and J is TRBJ1-1; D is perhaps TRBD1 (6 bases). This CDR3 spans 15 amino acids. V was trimmed by 9 bases and J by 4 bases, leaving 20 bases between them. Germline V lookup: CDR1 KGHDR, CDR2 SFDVKD.

This sequence joins TRBV5-4 and TRBJ1-1; TRBD1 matches 7 bases. Germline CDR1 reads SGHNT; CDR2 reads YYREEE (reference sequence). V shed 4 bases, J shed 11 bases, and the junction held 17 bases outside the gene matches. The CDR3 is 15 residues long. CDR3 nucleotides: TGTGCCAGCAGCCCTGTCGGGAACAGTGAGGGGGCGGCTTTCTTT. Translating gives CASSPVGNSEGAAFF.

The chain carries TRBV30 and TRBJ1-2, with D possibly TRBD1 on 5 matching bases. This CDR3 spans 13 amino acids. The germline V and J ends were trimmed by 0 bases and 6 bases, with 11 bases remaining between them. CDR1 GTSNPN and CDR2 SVGIG come from the germline V gene (reference sequence). The DNA of the CDR3 is TGTGCCTGGAGTGTAGGGGCGGGGGATGGCTACACCTTC. Its translation: CAWSVGAGDGYTF.

The table lists this clone with a count of one. This chain links TRBV7-9 with TRBJ2-3; TRBD2 is a possible D gene (7 bases). Trimming cost V 10 bases and J 5 bases, with 13 bases left between them. Looked up from germline, CDR1 is SEHNR and CDR2 is FQNEAQ (reference sequence). The CDR3 length is 12 residues. As DNA, the CDR3 is TGTGCCACGGGGGGACAAATAGATACGCAGTATTTT. Amino acids: CATGGQIDTQYF. The full variable domain, with the rest looked up from reference TRBV7-9 and TRBJ2-3, is DTGVSQNPRHKITKRGQNVTFRCDPISEHNRLYWYRQTLGQGPEFLTYFQNEAQLEKSRLLSDRFSAERPKGSFSTLEIQRTEQGDSAMYLCATGGQIDTQYFGPGTRLTVL.

The chain has TRBV7-3 and TRBJ1-3; 10 positions match TRBD1. In germline, CDR1 is SGHTA, CDR2 FQGTGA. This CDR3 contains 15 residues. Trimming at V came to 5 bases and at J to 2 bases, leaving 3 bases not matched to a gene. The DNA for the CDR3 is TGTGCCAGCAGCGCCGGACAGGGGGCTGGAAACACCATATATTTT. It encodes CASSAGQGAGNTIYF.

V and J are TRBV3-1 (or the pseudogene TRBV3-2) and TRBJ1-3; D not certain. Germline-derived CDR1 and CDR2 are LGHDT and YNNKEL (reference sequence). CDR3 size: 17 residues. With 3 bases removed from V and 0 bases from J, the gap between germline ends came to 15 bases. The CDR3 DNA reads TGTGCCAGCAGCCAGGCCTTCCCTCGGGGCTCTGGAAACACCATATATTTT. As protein: CASSQAFPRGSGNTIYF.

V gene TRBV6-5 combines with J gene TRBJ2-7; D uncertain. CDR1 MNHEY and CDR2 SVGAGI come from the germline V gene. V was clipped by 4 bases and J by 3 bases, with 7 bases between them. CDR3 length equals 12 residues. The CDR3 is CASSWAYYEQYF. The DNA of the CDR3 is TGTGCCAGCAGTTGGGCTTACTACGAGCAGTACTTC.

This clone was found a few times. V is TRBV6-6 and J is TRBJ2-2, with D possibly being TRBD1 (6 bases). Between the trimmed V and J ends, which lost 6 bases and 0 bases, there was a span of 11 bases. The CDR3 consists of 15 residues. The germline V gene has CDR1 MNHNY and CDR2 SVGAGI (reference sequence). CDR3 nucleotide sequence: TGTGCCAGCAGGCAAGACAGGTCGAACACCGGGGAGCTGTTTTTT. As protein: CASRQDRSNTGELFF.

This rearrangement joins TRBV7-6 to TRBJ1-4; 7 nucleotides agree with TRBD1. This CDR3 spans 16 amino acids. V was clipped by 1 base and J by 8 bases; unmatched bases: 10. CDR1 is SGHVS and CDR2 is FNYEAQ in the germline V gene. The DNA of the CDR3 is TGTGCCAGCAGCTTAGTGCCGGCAGGGGGTGGAGAAAAACTGTTTTTT. Amino acid sequence: CASSLVPAGGGEKLFF.

This clone was counted between two and nine times. DNA of the CDR3: TGTGCCAGCAGCTCCTGGACAGGGGCCCTTGAGGAGCAGTACTTC. Residues: CASSSWTGALEEQYF. The chain is built from TRBV5-8 and TRBJ2-7; 9 nucleotides agree with TRBD1. V lost 3 bases, J lost 7 bases, and 11 bases stayed unmatched. Germline CDR1 SGHTS, CDR2 YDEGEE. This CDR3 contains 15 residues.

V usage is TRBV4-1 and J usage is TRBJ1-5; D might be TRBD1 (5 bases). The CDR3 runs 14 residues. The V end was cut by 5 bases, the J end by 7 bases, with 15 bases between. The germline V gene encodes CDR1 MGHRA and CDR2 YSYEKL. The CDR3 coding sequence is TGCGCCAGCAGCTGGGGCAGGAGTGGACAGCCCCAGCATTTT. Translating gives CASSWGRSGQPQHF.

This rearrangement joins TRBV10-1 to TRBJ2-1, with TRBD2 matching over 9 bases. V shed 0 bases, J shed 4 bases, and the junction held 4 bases outside the gene matches. This CDR3 spans 16 amino acids. Germline V gene sequence: CDR1 WNHNN, CDR2 SYGVQD (reference sequence). In nucleotides, the CDR3 is TGCGCCAGCAGTGAGTCCGCGGGGGGGGGTTACAATGAGCAGTTCTTC. It yields the protein CASSESAGGGYNEQFF.

The chain combines TRBV5-1 with TRBJ1-6, with 7 nucleotides matching TRBD1. The V gene end was trimmed by 4 bases and the J gene end by 4 bases; junction bases not matched to a gene: 5. The CDR3 is made up of 15 amino acids. Germline CDR1 and CDR2: SGHRS and YFSETQ. The CDR3 coding sequence is TGCGCCAGCAGCCCTGGGACAGAGTATAATTCACCCCTCCACTTT. This gives the protein CASSPGTEYNSPLHF.

This clone has only one observation. The rearrangement links TRBV15 to TRBJ2-1; the match to TRBD2 covers 7 bases. The junction had 6 bases not matched to a gene; V was cut back by 2 bases and J by 2 bases. Germline-derived CDR1 and CDR2 are LNHNV and YYDKDF (reference sequence). The CDR3 is 16 residues long. The CDR3 DNA sequence: TGTGCCACCAGCAGAAGCGGGGATCGGACCTACAATGAGCAGTTCTTC. Encoded protein: CATSRSGDRTYNEQFF.

V gene TRBV12-3 or TRBV12-4 combines with J gene TRBJ2-7; D possibly corresponds to TRBD2 (5 bases). The CDR3 runs 13 residues. The V end was cut by 8 bases, the J end by 6 bases, with 17 bases between. The CDR3 sequence: CASAQGRLAEQYF. CDR3 nucleotide sequence: TGTGCCAGCGCCCAAGGACGGCTAGCCGAGCAGTACTTC.

This clone appeared once. The chain links TRBV28 to TRBJ2-7; 12 positions match TRBD2. Losses at the gene ends were 3 bases for V and 7 bases for J; bases not matched to a gene: 16. The CDR3 spans 18 residues. The germline V gene encodes CDR1 MDHEN and CDR2 SYDVKM. The CDR3 DNA is TGTGCCAGCAGTTTTAGTCTAGCGGGAGGGCCGAACGCGAATGAGCAGTACTTC. Translation gives CASSFSLAGGPNANEQYF. The entire variable domain, with the rest obtained from reference TRBV28 and TRBJ2-7, is as follows: DVKVTQSSRYLVKRTGEKVFLECVQDMDHENMFWYRQDPGLGLRLIYFSYDVKMKEKGDIPEGYSVSREKKERFSLILESASTNQTSMYLCASSFSLAGGPNANEQYFGPGTRLTVT.

The chain recombines TRBV21-1 with TRBJ2-7; TRBD2 reflects the table's D call only, with no check against the DNA. TRBV21-1 is tagged as a pseudogene. The CDR3 extends over 17 amino acids. As DNA, the CDR3 is TGTGCCAGCAGCAACAATCCGGGACTCCCCGGAACCCACGAGCAGTACTTC. It is translated as CASSNNPGLPGTHEQYF.